A selection of T cell receptor beta chains follows, all from one sample in a study of shared clonotypes between healthy human individuals. Sequencing used immunoSEQ multiplex PCR; TCRdb keeps in-frame clones, though not all of them. The data hold hundreds of thousands of clones, with roughly 95% observed a single time. Sequences were obtained from naive CD8+ T cells sorted from blood. These TCRs come from a woman aged 25 to 39 in good health. CDR3s include the opening cysteine and the closing phenylalanine or tryptophan. Fields, in order: clone size, J gene, V gene, D gene, CDR3 DNA, CDR3 protein. A D gene is named only where the DNA matches it firmly. Rows may omit the clone size; those that give it use once, few, many or a size class.

abundance: .
j_gene: TRBJ1-1
v_gene: TRBV13
d_gene: .
CDR3nt: TGTGCCAGCAGCTTAGAGGGACGGAACACTGAAGCTTTCTTT
CDR3aa: CASSLEGRNTEAFF

abundance: .
j_gene: TRBJ2-1
v_gene: TRBV28
d_gene: TRBD2
CDR3nt: TGTGCCAGCAGGGGGCTAGCGGGAAGGAATGAGCAGTTCTTC
CDR3aa: CASRGLAGRNEQFF

abundance: few
j_gene: TRBJ1-5
v_gene: TRBV12-2
d_gene: .
CDR3nt: TGTGCAAGTCGCTTATGCGGAGGCGCTCAGCCCCAGCATTTT
CDR3aa: CASRLCGGAQPQHF

abundance: .
j_gene: TRBJ2-6
v_gene: TRBV15
d_gene: .
CDR3nt: TGTGCCACCAGCACTAGGACCTCTGGGGCCAACGTCCTGACTTTC
CDR3aa: CATSTRTSGANVLTF

abundance: .
j_gene: TRBJ2-7
v_gene: TRBV9
d_gene: .
CDR3nt: TGTGCCAGCAGCGTAGGAGGGAGGAAGACCTACGAGCAGTACTTC
CDR3aa: CASSVGGRKTYEQYF

abundance: .
j_gene: TRBJ2-3
v_gene: TRBV14
d_gene: .
CDR3nt: TGTGCCAGCAGCCAAGCCTCTCGAAGCACAGATACGCAGTATTTT
CDR3aa: CASSQASRSTDTQYF

abundance: .
j_gene: TRBJ1-2
v_gene: TRBV5-8
d_gene: .
CDR3nt: TGTGCCAGCAGCTTGGGCCCGAGTAACTATGGCTACACCTTC
CDR3aa: CASSLGPSNYGYTF

abundance: .
j_gene: TRBJ1-1
v_gene: TRBV21-1
d_gene: .
CDR3nt: TGTGCCAGCAGCAAAGCACCCGACAGGTCGGGTACTGAAGCTTTCTTT
CDR3aa: CASSKAPDRSGTEAFF

abundance: .
j_gene: TRBJ2-7
v_gene: TRBV11-2
d_gene: .
CDR3nt: TGTGCCAGCAGCTTAGGACAGATAGGATACGAGCAGTACTTC
CDR3aa: CASSLGQIGYEQYF

abundance: .
j_gene: TRBJ2-1
v_gene: TRBV19
d_gene: .
CDR3nt: TGTGCCAGCAGGACAGATTACAATGAGCAGTTCTTC
CDR3aa: CASRTDYNEQFF

abundance: .
j_gene: TRBJ2-5
v_gene: TRBV25-1
d_gene: .
CDR3nt: TGTGCCAGCAGTGGAGGGGAGACCCAGTACTTC
CDR3aa: CASSGGETQYF

abundance: once
j_gene: TRBJ2-1
v_gene: TRBV27
d_gene: .
CDR3nt: TGTGCCAGCAGTTTTAGGGGGGGCTACAATGAGCAGTTCTTC
CDR3aa: CASSFRGGYNEQFF

abundance: .
j_gene: TRBJ2-7
v_gene: TRBV5-1
d_gene: .
CDR3nt: TGCGCCAGCAGCCCGGCCCTCGGTTACGAGCAGTACTTC
CDR3aa: CASSPALGYEQYF

abundance: .
j_gene: TRBJ2-7
v_gene: TRBV27
d_gene: .
CDR3nt: TGTGCCAGCAGTTTATCGATGGGCAGTTCCTACGAGCAGTACTTC
CDR3aa: CASSLSMGSSYEQYF

abundance: .
j_gene: TRBJ1-2
v_gene: TRBV6-5
d_gene: .
CDR3nt: TGTGCCAGCTTAGGGGACGGAACTAACTATGGCTACACCTTC
CDR3aa: CASLGDGTNYGYTF

abundance: .
j_gene: TRBJ2-1
v_gene: TRBV6-6
d_gene: TRBD2
CDR3nt: TGTGCCAGCGCCCCCGTGCTAGCGGGGGGCAATGAGCAGTTCTTC
CDR3aa: CASAPVLAGGNEQFF

abundance: .
j_gene: TRBJ2-7
v_gene: TRBV15
d_gene: .
CDR3nt: TGTGCCACCAGCAGTGGAATTGGGTACGAGCAGTACTTC
CDR3aa: CATSSGIGYEQYF

abundance: few
j_gene: TRBJ2-4
v_gene: TRBV7-9
d_gene: TRBD2
CDR3nt: TGTGCCAGCAGCTTCGGGGCGGGAGAGGTAAACATTCAGTACTTC
CDR3aa: CASSFGAGEVNIQYF

abundance: .
j_gene: TRBJ2-1
v_gene: TRBV27
d_gene: TRBD2
CDR3nt: TGTGCCAGCAGTCGGGGACTAGCGGACTTATACAATGAGCAGTTCTTC
CDR3aa: CASSRGLADLYNEQFF

abundance: few
j_gene: TRBJ1-2
v_gene: TRBV30
d_gene: .
CDR3nt: TGTGCCTGGAGTGTAATGTGGGGAAGTGGCTACACCTTC
CDR3aa: CAWSVMWGSGYTF

abundance: .
j_gene: TRBJ2-7
v_gene: TRBV7-9
d_gene: .
CDR3nt: TGTGCCAGCAGCTTAGGGGTTGGTTACGAGCAGTACTTC
CDR3aa: CASSLGVGYEQYF

abundance: once
j_gene: TRBJ2-3
v_gene: TRBV28
d_gene: TRBD2
CDR3nt: TGTGCCAGCCGCCTCATAGCGGGAGCTGATACGCAGTATTTT
CDR3aa: CASRLIAGADTQYF

abundance: .
j_gene: TRBJ2-1
v_gene: TRBV27
d_gene: .
CDR3nt: TGTGCCAGCAGTTTTGCCAATGAGCAGTTCTTC
CDR3aa: CASSFANEQFF

abundance: .
j_gene: TRBJ2-7
v_gene: TRBV7-9
d_gene: .
CDR3nt: TGTGCCAGCAGCCCGGGACGGGCCTACGAGCAGTACTTC
CDR3aa: CASSPGRAYEQYF

abundance: .
j_gene: TRBJ2-1
v_gene: TRBV28
d_gene: TRBD2
CDR3nt: TGTGCCAGCAGTTCCCCTAGCGGAAACTCCTACAATGAGCAGTTCTTC
CDR3aa: CASSSPSGNSYNEQFF

abundance: .
j_gene: TRBJ2-7
v_gene: TRBV7-9
d_gene: TRBD2
CDR3nt: TGTGCCAGCAGCCCGGGACTAGCGGGAGCTAACGAGCAGTACTTC
CDR3aa: CASSPGLAGANEQYF

abundance: .
j_gene: TRBJ2-5
v_gene: TRBV29-1
d_gene: .
CDR3nt: TGCAGCGTTCTCAACACCCCAGAGACCCAGTACTTC
CDR3aa: CSVLNTPETQYF

abundance: .
j_gene: TRBJ2-7
v_gene: TRBV14
d_gene: .
CDR3nt: TGTGCCAGCGGACCGCGGGACGGAGTCTACGAGCAGTACTTC
CDR3aa: CASGPRDGVYEQYF

abundance: .
j_gene: TRBJ1-2
v_gene: TRBV25-1
d_gene: .
CDR3nt: TGTGCCAGCAGTGATGGCGGGCACGGCTACACCTTC
CDR3aa: CASSDGGHGYTF

abundance: .
j_gene: TRBJ2-7
v_gene: TRBV11-2
d_gene: .
CDR3nt: TGTGCCAGCAGCTTGCTCTCCTACGAGCAGTACTTC
CDR3aa: CASSLLSYEQYF

abundance: .
j_gene: TRBJ2-1
v_gene: TRBV5-1
d_gene: .
CDR3nt: TGCGCCAGCAGCTTGATGCGGGAAAACAATGAGCAGTTCTTC
CDR3aa: CASSLMRENNEQFF

abundance: .
j_gene: TRBJ2-7
v_gene: TRBV28
d_gene: TRBD1
CDR3nt: TGTGCCAGCACTTTCGGGACAGGGGTAGTGAGCGAGCAGTACTTC
CDR3aa: CASTFGTGVVSEQYF

abundance: .
j_gene: TRBJ1-4
v_gene: TRBV6-1
d_gene: .
CDR3nt: TGTGCCAGCAGGGTAACAGGCGCAACTAATGAAAAACTGTTTTTT
CDR3aa: CASRVTGATNEKLFF

abundance: .
j_gene: TRBJ2-1
v_gene: TRBV9
d_gene: TRBD2
CDR3nt: TGTGCCAGCAGCGTAGGGCTAGCGGGAGGGGGTTGGTCCTACAATGAGCAGTTCTTC
CDR3aa: CASSVGLAGGGWSYNEQFF

abundance: once
j_gene: TRBJ2-3
v_gene: TRBV19
d_gene: .
CDR3nt: TGTGCCAGTAGTATTGATGGGGACACGCAGTATTTT
CDR3aa: CASSIDGDTQYF

abundance: .
j_gene: TRBJ1-6
v_gene: TRBV28
d_gene: TRBD1
CDR3nt: TGTGCCAGCAGTATCCGGGACAGGGGGAATTCACCCCTCCACTTT
CDR3aa: CASSIRDRGNSPLHF

abundance: .
j_gene: TRBJ2-5
v_gene: TRBV10-2
d_gene: .
CDR3nt: TGCGCCAGCAGTGAGTCCGGGGAGACCCAGTACTTC
CDR3aa: CASSESGETQYF

abundance: .
j_gene: TRBJ1-5
v_gene: TRBV19
d_gene: .
CDR3nt: TGTGCCAGTAGTATAGATGGGACCCTTTATAGCAATCAGCCCCAGCATTTT
CDR3aa: CASSIDGTLYSNQPQHF

abundance: .
j_gene: TRBJ1-5
v_gene: TRBV19
d_gene: .
CDR3nt: TGTGCCAGTAGTTTGTCGGACTTCTATAGCAATCAGCCCCAGCATTTT
CDR3aa: CASSLSDFYSNQPQHF

abundance: .
j_gene: TRBJ2-1
v_gene: TRBV15
d_gene: .
CDR3nt: TGTGCCGCCGCTGGTCATGTGGGAGGCACCTACAATGAGCAGTTCTTC
CDR3aa: CAAAGHVGGTYNEQFF

abundance: .
j_gene: TRBJ2-7
v_gene: TRBV5-6
d_gene: .
CDR3nt: TGTGCCAGCAGCTTATCGGACGGGACTCGGTACTACGAGCAGTACTTC
CDR3aa: CASSLSDGTRYYEQYF

abundance: .
j_gene: TRBJ1-1
v_gene: TRBV19
d_gene: TRBD1
CDR3nt: TGTGCCAGTAGACGACAGGGGTTGGGCACTGAAGCTTTCTTT
CDR3aa: CASRRQGLGTEAFF

abundance: once
j_gene: TRBJ2-7
v_gene: TRBV7-8
d_gene: .
CDR3nt: TGTGCCAGCAGCCCCCCCTCTCAGCTCGAGCAGTACTTC
CDR3aa: CASSPPSQLEQYF

abundance: .
j_gene: TRBJ2-7
v_gene: TRBV6-1
d_gene: .
CDR3nt: TGTGCCAGCAGTGAAGCCGGAGGGGGGTTCTACGAGCAGTACTTC
CDR3aa: CASSEAGGGFYEQYF

abundance: .
j_gene: TRBJ1-1
v_gene: TRBV7-8
d_gene: TRBD1
CDR3nt: TGTGCCAGCAGCTTAGAGAGACAGGGGAACACTGAAGCTTTCTTT
CDR3aa: CASSLERQGNTEAFF

abundance: once
j_gene: TRBJ1-1
v_gene: TRBV28
d_gene: .
CDR3nt: TGTGCCAGCAGTTTATTAAGGGGGAGCACTGAAGCTTTCTTT
CDR3aa: CASSLLRGSTEAFF

abundance: .
j_gene: TRBJ1-4
v_gene: TRBV28
d_gene: .
CDR3nt: TGTGCCAGCAGTTTAAGACAGCTGGGGGAAAAACTGTTTTTT
CDR3aa: CASSLRQLGEKLFF

abundance: .
j_gene: TRBJ1-3
v_gene: TRBV9
d_gene: .
CDR3nt: TGTGCCAGCAGGGCCGACTCCTATTCTGGAAACACCATATATTTT
CDR3aa: CASRADSYSGNTIYF

abundance: .
j_gene: TRBJ2-3
v_gene: TRBV15
d_gene: .
CDR3nt: TGTGCCACCAGCAGAGATTTGGCGAGGGGAGATACGCAGTATTTT
CDR3aa: CATSRDLARGDTQYF

abundance: .
j_gene: TRBJ2-7
v_gene: TRBV7-8
d_gene: TRBD2
CDR3nt: TGTGCCAGCAGCCCCCCCTTGGGCGGGGAGGGCTACGAGCAGTACTTC
CDR3aa: CASSPPLGGEGYEQYF

abundance: .
j_gene: TRBJ2-1
v_gene: TRBV14
d_gene: .
CDR3nt: TGTGCCAGCTCTAGGCGGATGGCCTACAATGAGCAGTTCTTC
CDR3aa: CASSRRMAYNEQFF

abundance: once
j_gene: TRBJ2-1
v_gene: TRBV4-2
d_gene: .
CDR3nt: TGTGCCAGCAGCCAAGGGGCAGACCTGGGATTTGGATACAATGAGCAGTTCTTC
CDR3aa: CASSQGADLGFGYNEQFF

abundance: .
j_gene: TRBJ2-7
v_gene: TRBV4-1
d_gene: TRBD2
CDR3nt: TGCGCCACGGCCCGGCGGGAGGAGAAATACGAGCAGTACTTC
CDR3aa: CATARREEKYEQYF

abundance: .
j_gene: TRBJ2-5
v_gene: TRBV28
d_gene: .
CDR3nt: TGTGCCAGCAGTTGGCATTGGAGTTCGGGGCAAGAGACCCAGTACTTC
CDR3aa: CASSWHWSSGQETQYF

abundance: .
j_gene: TRBJ2-2
v_gene: TRBV11-2
d_gene: TRBD2
CDR3nt: TGTGCCAGCAGCTTAGGGACTAGCGGGAGGCCGAGCACCGGGGAGCTGTTTTTT
CDR3aa: CASSLGTSGRPSTGELFF

abundance: .
j_gene: TRBJ1-2
v_gene: TRBV5-8
d_gene: .
CDR3nt: TGTGCCAGCAGCTTGGTATGGGATGGCTACACCTTC
CDR3aa: CASSLVWDGYTF

abundance: .
j_gene: TRBJ2-5
v_gene: TRBV4-1
d_gene: .
CDR3nt: TGCGCCAGCAGCCAAGCGGGAGCGGAGACCCAGTACTTC
CDR3aa: CASSQAGAETQYF